Included here is one T cell receptor (beta chain) sequence, with context. Its specificity is not known. This entry is derived from a study of CD8+CD57+ T cells in acquired aplastic anemia. Findings and limits, study-wide: It was found that nearly 30 CD8+ CDR3 sequences were shared between patients and controls. Controls and patients did not differ significantly in CD8+ Simpson's diversity.

Researchers used genomic DNA as the template to profile TCR beta VDJ and CDR3. TCRdb re-called the reads with MiXCR, one entry per CDR3 protein. The table records hundreds of thousands of distinct CDR3 sequences, roughly 64% of them present only once. Between the trimmed V and J ends, which lost 4 bases and 0 bases, there was a span of 13 bases. The length of the CDR3 is 17 residues. The germline V gene has CDR1 SGHAT and CDR2 FQNNGV. The genes are TRBV11-2 and TRBJ1-6; TRBD1 is a possible D gene (5 bases). The specimen sequenced was sorted CD4+, CD8+, or CD8+CD57+ T cells (not recorded which) from PBMCs. The clonotype originates from a human donor in good health, serving as a control. CDR3 DNA sequence: TGTGCCAGCAGCTCCGACGGGGGGGGCTCCTATAATTCACCCCTCCACTTT. It translates to CASSSDGGGSYNSPLHF.